The 16 T cell receptor beta chains reported below all come from one sample, sequenced in a study of type 1 regulatory T cells (dated by TCRdb to about 2021). Instrument on record: Illumina MiSeq. Clones were called with MiXCR by TCRdb after fastp trimmed the public reads at Q25, and only in-frame beta chains were retained. For every CDR3 protein sequence, its rows merge into one entry that carries the most common genes and DNA. Recorded for this sample are about 65,000 distinct CDR3 sequences; just under 50% of them occurred a single time. The top ten clonotypes cover approximately 2.3% of the sample. Their target antigens are unknown. Sample: cultured non-Tr1 T cells, either the whole culture or a sorted T cell fraction (not recorded which). The cell subset or site tag for this specimen amounts to: non-Tr1 population from the T-allo10 product. These receptors originate from a human donor in good health.

J is TRBJ2-7 and V is TRBV6-5; tentative D call: TRBD1 (5 bases). This CDR3 is built from 13 residues. The germline V gene encodes CDR1 MNHEY and CDR2 SVGAGI. V lost 5 bases and J 2 bases, leaving 10 bases between the germline ends. The CDR3 coding sequence is TGTGCCAGCAGTCCACAGGAGACCTACGAGCAGTACTTC. Protein sequence: CASSPQETYEQYF.

The J gene is TRBJ2-3, the V gene TRBV10-3, with 11 positions matching TRBD2. Germline lookup yields CDR1 ENHRY and CDR2 SYGVKD. CDR3 length: 15 amino acids. After removal of 6 bases from V and 2 bases from J, the junction contained 4 bases not matched to a gene. This CDR3 is CAIRRLAGFTDTQYF. The CDR3 DNA reads as TGTGCCATCAGACGACTAGCGGGATTCACAGATACGCAGTATTTT.

The chain carries TRBV7-8 and TRBJ2-1; perhaps D is TRBD1 or TRBD2 (6 bases each). Germline CDR1 reads SGHVS; CDR2 reads FQNEAQ. CDR3 length: 13 residues. V was cut by 5 bases and J by 8 bases, with 13 bases left in between. In DNA, the CDR3 is TGTGCCAGCAGCCGGGGGCGCAACGATGAGCAGTTCTTC. It specifies CASSRGRNDEQFF.

This clonotype appeared a few times. V usage is TRBV7-2 and J usage is TRBJ2-5, with no clear D. The CDR3 length is 14 residues. Trimming pared 1 base from V and 4 bases from J, leaving 10 bases between. CDR1 and CDR2 from the germline V gene are SGHTA and FQGNSA. The CDR3 loop is CASSLGWVGETQYF. The DNA of the CDR3 is TGTGCCAGCAGCTTAGGCTGGGTGGGAGAGACCCAGTACTTC.

The genes are TRBV11-2 and TRBJ2-5; D possibly uses TRBD1 or TRBD2 (6 bases each). The V end lost 5 bases, the J end lost 5 bases, and 18 bases lay between the germline ends. This CDR3 contains 15 residues. Per germline, CDR1 SGHAT and CDR2 FQNNGV. CDR3 coding DNA: TGTGCCAGCAGCCCACCGGGGGCAAGGTGGGAGACCCAGTACTTC. Encoded protein: CASSPPGARWETQYF.

The chain joins TRBV12-3 or TRBV12-4 to TRBJ2-3; a possible D gene is TRBD2 (7 bases). This CDR3 is built from 15 residues. Trimming shortened V by 7 bases and J by 2 bases, and 16 bases separated the two germline ends. In nucleotides, the CDR3 is TGTGCCAGCATGGGGGGGCTTACATCCACAGATACGCAGTATTTT. Its translation is CASMGGLTSTDTQYF.

V usage is TRBV12-3 or TRBV12-4 and J usage is TRBJ2-7, with TRBD2 identical over 7 bases. CDR3 length equals 16 residues. V was clipped by 4 bases and J by 5 bases; unmatched bases: 14. CDR3 sequence reads: CASSSIAPWEGNEQYF. In DNA, the CDR3 is TGTGCCAGCAGTTCAATAGCCCCCTGGGAGGGAAACGAGCAGTACTTC.

This clonotype has a count of ten or more. The chain couples TRBV29-1 to TRBJ2-7, with D possibly matching TRBD1 (5 bases). There are 15 residues in the CDR3. Germline-derived CDR1 and CDR2 are SQVTM and ANQGSEA. The germline V and J ends were trimmed by 4 bases and 2 bases, with 18 bases remaining between them. The CDR3 protein is CSVAGAPQVTYEQYF. Here the CDR3 DNA reads TGCAGCGTTGCTGGGGCACCCCAGGTGACCTACGAGCAGTACTTC.

The chain links TRBV6-2 or TRBV6-3 to TRBJ2-5, with D tentatively TRBD2 (6 bases). V was trimmed by 11 bases and J by 3 bases, leaving 10 bases between them. Germline-derived CDR1 and CDR2 are MNHEY and SVGEGT. The CDR3 runs to 11 residues. The CDR3 sequence: CAAGGKETQYF. The DNA for the CDR3 is TGTGCCGCAGGCGGGAAAGAGACCCAGTACTTC.

V and J are TRBV27 and TRBJ2-1; D is unresolved. Germline values: CDR1 MNHEY, CDR2 SMNVEV (reference sequence). This CDR3 spans 16 amino acids. V lost 5 bases and J 3 bases, leaving 17 bases between the germline ends. The CDR3 here is CASSPYVDLGYNEQFF. In nucleotides, the CDR3 is TGTGCCAGCAGTCCCTACGTGGACCTGGGCTACAATGAGCAGTTCTTC.

This clonotype was observed a few times. The genes are TRBV29-1 and TRBJ2-3; unclear D gene. Trimming stripped 0 bases from V and 4 bases from J, with 14 bases between. The CDR3 length is 15 residues. The germline V gene encodes CDR1 SQVTM and CDR2 ANQGSEA. The CDR3 DNA sequence: TGCAGCGTTGAAGAGCCTCAGGCGAGGCCAGATACGCAGTATTTT. Translation gives CSVEEPQARPDTQYF.

V usage is TRBV4-2 and J usage is TRBJ2-3; 12 nucleotides match TRBD2. The CDR3 runs to 16 residues. Germline trimming cut 4 bases from V and 0 bases from J; bases unmatched to any gene: 2. Germline loops: CDR1 LGHNA, CDR2 YNFKEQ. CDR3 in amino acids: CASSRLAGESTDTQYF. Written as DNA, the CDR3 is TGTGCCAGCAGCCGACTAGCGGGGGAGAGCACAGATACGCAGTATTTT.

The chain recombines TRBV6-5 with TRBJ1-2; D gene uncertain. V dropped 4 bases and J dropped 2 bases, with 11 bases sitting between them. Germline V gene lookup returns CDR1 MNHEY and CDR2 SVGAGI. The CDR3 runs to 14 residues. The chain's CDR3 is CASSSSYSNYGYTF. Written as DNA, the CDR3 is TGTGCCAGCAGTTCGAGTTATTCGAACTATGGCTACACCTTC.

The rearrangement uses TRBV7-9 and TRBJ2-1; D possibly corresponds to TRBD1 (6 bases). The V end lost 0 bases, the J end lost 7 bases, and 19 bases lay between the germline ends. Germline-derived CDR1 and CDR2 are SEHNR and FQNEAQ (reference sequence). The CDR3 covers 17 residues. In DNA, the CDR3 is TGTGCCAGCAGCTTAGCGGGGGCAGGGCAAGTGATGAATGAGCAGTTCTTC. Its translation: CASSLAGAGQVMNEQFF.

V and J are TRBV12-3 or TRBV12-4 and TRBJ1-1; 8 bases map to TRBD1. The CDR3 extends over 14 amino acids. The V segment lost 3 bases and the J segment 6 bases; nucleotides outside the gene matches: 6. CDR3 in amino acids: CASSFVTGVAEAFF. The CDR3 coding sequence is TGTGCCAGCAGTTTTGTGACAGGGGTGGCTGAAGCTTTCTTT.

This chain connects TRBV20-1 to TRBJ1-5; D is uncertain. Trimming pared 3 bases from V and 2 bases from J, leaving 14 bases between. This CDR3 is built from 15 residues. Germline-derived CDR1 and CDR2 are DFQATT and SNEGSKA (reference sequence). The CDR3 spells CSASRQLAGNQPQHF. The CDR3 DNA sequence: TGCAGTGCTAGTCGCCAATTGGCGGGCAATCAGCCCCAGCATTTT.